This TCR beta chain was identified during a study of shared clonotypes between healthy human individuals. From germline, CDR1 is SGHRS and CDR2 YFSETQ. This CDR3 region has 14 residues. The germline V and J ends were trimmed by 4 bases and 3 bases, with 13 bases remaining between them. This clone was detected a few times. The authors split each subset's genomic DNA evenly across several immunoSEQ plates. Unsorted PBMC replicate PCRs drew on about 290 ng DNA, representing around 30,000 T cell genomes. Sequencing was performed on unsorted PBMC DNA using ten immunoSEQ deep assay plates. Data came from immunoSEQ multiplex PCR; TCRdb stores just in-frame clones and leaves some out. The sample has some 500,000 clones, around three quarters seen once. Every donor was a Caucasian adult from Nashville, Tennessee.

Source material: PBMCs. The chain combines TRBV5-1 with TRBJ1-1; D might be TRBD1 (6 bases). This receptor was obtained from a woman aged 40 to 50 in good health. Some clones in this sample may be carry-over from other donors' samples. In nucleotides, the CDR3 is TGCGCCAGCAGCATAGGGACACTTCACACTGAAGCTTTCTTT. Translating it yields CASSIGTLHTEAFF.